Detailed here is one T cell receptor beta chain. This receptor's antigen is unknown. Per-base quality was not reported, and no clone a single base away is much larger than it. V trim: 3 bases; J trim: 6 bases; unmatched bases: 13. The CDR3 spans 15 residues, from the cysteine through the phenylalanine. CDR3 DNA is the only sequence kept; it has 45 bases, read in frame from the first base. CDR1 and CDR2 are drawn from the germline V gene (reference sequence): GTSNPN, SVGIG. This record belongs to a study of cytomegalovirus exposure and HLA in healthy donors (dated 2017 in TCRdb). Looking at the study overall: An earlier analysis of some 620 of the donors reported 276 Gb of sequence data and 117 million unique TCR beta sequences obtained from about 179 million T cells. The study combined high-throughput TCR immunosequencing, statistical association of individual TCRs with disease status, and machine learning to predict cytomegalovirus infection status. In the later analysis, no new phenotypic data were used to find candidate immune exposures; instead, reliance was placed on TCR beta sequences and their occurrence across donors. A separate validation cohort of approximately 120 different subjects was used in addition to the roughly 700-subject first cohort. A later genetic analysis took genome-wide SNP genotypes for about 60% of the roughly 670 donors and used that subset as a discovery cohort. Approximately 300 gigabases of sequencing data and approximately 80 million unique TCR sequences were included in an early release covering about 620 HLA-typed donors. A later analysis re-analyzed previously published TCR beta repertoires from roughly 690 donors and added high-resolution HLA genotyping to study TCR occurrence patterns. Roughly 5 DR-DQ haplotypes were handled as single units for association and clustering, since linkage in the cohort was strong. Across 300 to 500 genotyped donors of the cohort, an average of roughly 250,000 unique TCR beta nucleotide sequences per donor were sequenced, and around 19% of those sequences were non-productive. The study used immunosequencing to profile the T cell repertoires of some 600 subjects and linked those repertoires to cytomegalovirus serostatus. The study aimed to test whether signatures of past pathogen exposure could be identified by cataloging public T cell receptors. Of the approximately 400 genotyped donors, roughly 76% were placed in the genetic ancestry cluster associated with self-reported Caucasian donors. An earlier analysis of 587 of the donors used high-throughput TCR beta sequencing to judge whether each TCR beta V gene segment behaved as functional or pseudogenic. Every repertoire in the discovery cohort had been generated on one and the same sequencing platform. HLA typing covered class I and class II loci at four-digit resolution. The number of typed donors differed by locus: roughly 629-640 for A, B, C, DRB1 and DQB1; roughly 510 for DQA1; 606 for DPA1; and 450 to 480 for DPB1. Alongside the repertoire data, information on donor age, sex, ethnicity and CMV serostatus was compiled.

The library was made by the immunoSEQ multiplex PCR assay. A mixture of 60 forward primers for TCR Vbeta segments and 13 reverse primers for TCR Jbeta segments was used in the multiplex PCR. A multiplex PCR assay on genomic DNA amplified the CDR3 region of rearranged TCR beta genes. On the Illumina HiSeq System, the amplified TCR beta libraries were sequenced as 87-base-pair reads. As for the original processing: A later analysis tallied roughly 80 million unique TCR beta chains across the approximately 670 repertoires, and roughly 11 million of those chains were shared by two or more donors. To remove PCR and sequencing errors, raw reads were error-corrected and collapsed into unique sequences using a nearest-neighbor algorithm that merged closely related sequences. To assign V, D and J gene segments, CDR3 sequences were aligned to IMGT reference sequences. For a sequence to be retained, a match of at least six nucleotides to both a V gene segment and a J gene segment was required. A rearrangement was called productive if the CDR3 had no stop codons and remained in frame with V and J, and every other rearrangement was called non-productive. CDR3 was defined by IMGT convention, running from the second conserved V-encoded cysteine to the conserved J-encoded phenylalanine. The earlier analysis of fewer than 700 of the donors excluded sequences that lacked an unambiguous match to a single V gene segment. In an earlier analysis of 500 to 750 of the donors, V segments were called functional above 56.7% productive rearrangements and were called segregating when the between-donor standard deviation exceeded 5%. A statistical classification framework was developed to diagnose cytomegalovirus status using the catalog of TCR beta chain sequences. In a later analysis, V and J genes were assigned by comparing TCR nucleotide sequences against IMGT/GENE-DB human TR gene sequences. In a later analysis, CDR3 sequences and most-parsimonious VDJ recombination scenarios were assigned using the TCRdist pipeline. In a later analysis, each TCR beta chain was defined by its CDR3 amino acid sequence together with its V-gene family, and reads without a unique V-gene family were excluded. In a later analysis, nearly 600 highly shared, low-generation-probability nucleotide sequences were removed to address suspected cross-contamination and a sequencing artifact. In a later analysis, a clonal expansion index was calculated for each public chain from normalized within-repertoire ranks of inferred template counts. A later analysis computed generation probabilities with a VDJ recombination model fitted to out-of-frame rearrangements, and checked the results against IGoR. In a later analysis, hypergeometric tests were used to score TCR-TCR, TCR-HLA and TCR-CMV co-occurrence, with a repertoire-size bias correction applied to TCR pairs. In a later analysis, false discovery rates were estimated by permuting HLA or CMV assignments 20 times. In a later analysis, co-occurring TCRs were grouped using DBSCAN, with TCRdist sequence similarity added in when clustering inside HLA-allele-positive subsets. For co-occurrence clustering, repertoires with fewer than 30,000 or more than 120,000 public chains were excluded, along with about five repertoires with anomalous nucleotide sharing. In TCRdb, the immuneACCESS table is reduced to in-frame sequences with V and J assigned. These tables do not hold every clone; where another copy was compared, an unresolved V gene accounts for under half, and the others remain unexplained. From that table come the V and J calls and clone size; the DNA was used to work out D and trimming. The table for this sample lists 150,000 to 200,000 clones; about 65% of them were counted only once. The ten largest account for more than 1.3% of the sample.

On the study overall, not on this receptor specifically: Linkage disequilibrium might explain the correlated functional status among segregating V segments, but an unknown experimental factor could not be ruled out. In a later analysis, TCR association rates were found to vary across HLA loci, with the most associated TCRs seen for DRB1 alleles and the fewest for HLA-C alleles. The classifier was reported to diagnose cytomegalovirus status with high specificity and sensitivity in both the original and validation cohorts. The presence/absence analyses assumed that sequencing depth was roughly uniform across donors, and that assumption may not be true. A further reported finding was that TCR beta sequences accurately predicted the HLA-A and HLA-B alleles for most subjects in the first cohort. Because some donors lacked HLA typing at each locus, the association tests relied only on the typed subset. Because counts were too low, seventeen rarely observed V segments, including chromosome 9 orphons, were excluded from the earlier analysis of a few hundred of the donors. When HLA alleles, especially DR and DQ, strongly co-occurred, attributing TCR associations to individual alleles was difficult. In a later analysis, several top co-occurrence clusters were reported to appear linked to parvovirus B19, influenza, CMV and Epstein-Barr virus. Three of the identified cytomegalovirus-associated TCR beta chains were confirmed in vitro to be specific for cytomegalovirus antigens. In a later genetic analysis, a missense DCLRE1C variant was associated with V-gene and J-gene trimming of TCR beta chains, and the association was replicated in an independent cohort. The cohort was sequenced for TCR beta chains only, and without alpha or paired-chain data the features that could be detected were limited. According to a later analysis, most CMV-associated TCR beta chains appeared to be HLA-restricted, and the HLA associations seemed to be driven largely by CMV exposure. Most TCR sequences were seen in very few donors, while some public TCRs were found in many individuals. A total of 150 to 200 TCR beta chains were listed by the study as associated with cytomegalovirus. Because the 87-base-pair reads could not distinguish some IMGT-functional V segments, including TRBV6-2 and TRBV6-3, those segments were excluded. The authors suggested that the approach could potentially be generalized to other disease states and immunological phenotypes. In an earlier analysis of approximately 590 of the donors, most TCR beta V segments were observed in productive rearrangements about 90% or about 30% of the time, broadly matching IMGT annotations. CMV serostatus was the only immune exposure information available for the cohort. According to a later genetic analysis, donors in an Asian-associated ancestry cluster had fewer N-insertions in productive TCRs than the roughly 660-donor mean. In a later analysis, HLA-associated TCR beta chains were found to be more clonally expanded and to have lower generation probabilities than equally common non-associated chains. A group of highly shared sequence variants was considered likely to be a technical artifact of the sequencing pipeline. In a later analysis, 15,000 to 20,000 TCR beta sequences were associated with specific HLA alleles at a false discovery rate of 0.05.

The cohort comprised several hundred healthy bone marrow donors. At the time of sampling, every cohort member was nominally healthy, though immune exposures that went unrecorded were likely present. The donor was CMV seronegative and belonged to the group of roughly 330 seronegative cohort members. A peripheral blood sample was provided by each donor, and peripheral blood mononuclear cells were used for TCR beta sequencing. The Qiagen DNeasy Blood Extraction Kit was used to extract genomic DNA from the blood cell samples. Sequences were obtained from PBMCs. The receptor was derived from a girl under 18 in good health and CMV-seronegative. The rearranged segments are TRBV30 and TRBJ1-2; TRBD1 matches 7 bases in the middle. The nucleotide sequence is given as TGTGCCTGGAGAGGGTTACAGGGGCCCCGTGATGGCTACACCTTC. This gives the protein CAWRGLQGPRDGYTF.